This T cell receptor (beta chain) is from a study of cytomegalovirus exposure and HLA in healthy donors. Germline V gene sequence: CDR1 LGHNA, CDR2 YNFKEQ. The CDR3 loop spans 11 amino acids. Unmatched junction bases numbered 9, after V lost 9 bases and J lost 14 bases. Points from the study as a whole: Earlier analysis found most TCR beta V segments productive about 90% or about 30% of the time. Presence/absence comparisons presumed near-even sequencing depth among donors.

The PCR employed 60 Vbeta primers together with 13 Jbeta primers. The protocol was immunoSEQ multiplex PCR, while the TCRdb copy is restricted to in-frame clones and leaves out a portion. The table has roughly 190,000 clones, around 75% seen once. Note on this clone: Its antigen remains unidentified.

The TCR sequence derives from a woman under 40 in good health and CMV-seronegative. Sequencing was performed on PBMCs. The rearrangement uses TRBV4-2 and TRBJ1-2, with 10 bases identical to TRBD1. The CDR3 reads CASRDRGPSTF. CDR3 nucleotide sequence: TGTGCCAGTAGAGACAGGGGGCCAAGTACCTTC.